This T cell receptor beta chain was sequenced during a study of shared clonotypes between healthy human individuals. Study conclusions and caveats: Non-shared clonotypes showed lower generation probabilities than clonotypes common to all four donors. Read depth was anticipated to influence clonotype sharing among donors.

Samples underwent the assay at deep level. Each cell subset's genomic DNA was divided evenly among several immunoSEQ plates. Repertoires were generated with immunoSEQ multiplex PCR, while TCRdb's copy carries only in-frame clones and drops some. The sample records a few million clones, more than 80% being singletons. V dropped 4 bases and J dropped 2 bases, with 12 bases sitting between them. This CDR3 contains 14 residues. Germline-derived CDR1 and CDR2 are SGHDT and YYEEEE. In the case of this clone: What it binds is not known.

The chain combines TRBV5-6 with TRBJ2-5; either TRBD1 or TRBD2 may supply D (5 bases each). The sample was naive CD4+ T cells from PBMCs. Indicated subset: CD45RA+ positively selected. The clonotype was recovered from a man aged 18 to 30 in good health. Some clones in this sample may be carry-over from other donors' samples. The CDR3 region has the DNA TGTGCCAGCAGCCCCGTGGGGGTACAAGAGACCCAGTACTTC. Translated, it gives CASSPVGVQETQYF.